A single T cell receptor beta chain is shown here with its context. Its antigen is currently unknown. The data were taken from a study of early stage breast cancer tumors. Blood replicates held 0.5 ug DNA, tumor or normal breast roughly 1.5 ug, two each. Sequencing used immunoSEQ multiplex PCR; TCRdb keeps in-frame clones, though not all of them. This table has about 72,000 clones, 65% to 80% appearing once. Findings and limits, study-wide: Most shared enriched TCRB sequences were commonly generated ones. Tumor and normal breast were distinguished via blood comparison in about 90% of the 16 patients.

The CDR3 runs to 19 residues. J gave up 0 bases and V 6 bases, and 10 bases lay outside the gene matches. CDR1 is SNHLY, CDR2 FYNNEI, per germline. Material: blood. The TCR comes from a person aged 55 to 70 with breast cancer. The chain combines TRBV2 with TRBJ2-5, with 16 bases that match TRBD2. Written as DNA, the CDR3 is TGTGCCAGCAGCGTCCCGGGACTAGCGGGGGGGCCGAACCAAGAGACCCAGTACTTC. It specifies CASSVPGLAGGPNQETQYF.